The 30 T cell receptor beta chains below come from one sample, sequenced in a study of shared clonotypes between healthy human individuals. The table came from immunoSEQ multiplex PCR; TCRdb's copy has only in-frame clones and leaves some out. The top ten hold about 0.34% of the sample, which has about 2.4 million clones, under 95% seen once. The sample taken for sequencing was naive CD4+ T cells from PBMCs. This sample's subset: CD45RA+ positively selected. The receptors come from a man younger than 35 in good health. Some clones in this sample may be carry-over from other donors' samples.

The chain combines TRBV7-2 with TRBJ1-2; no reliable D call. Trimming shortened V by 2 bases and J by 8 bases, and 12 bases separated the two germline ends. The CDR3 runs to 13 residues. The germline V gene encodes CDR1 SGHTA and CDR2 FQGNSA. CDR3 bases: TGTGCCAGCAGCTTAAGAGGCTTAGGGGGCTACACCTTC. Translating it yields CASSLRGLGGYTF.

In this sample, this clone turned up once. The same CDR3 arises from other DNA sequences in this sample as well. CDR3 sequence reads: CASSPGTEAFF. The DNA of the CDR3 is TGTGCCAGCTCACCGGGGACAGAAGCTTTCTTT. The chain combines TRBV18 with TRBJ1-1; tentatively, D is TRBD1 (6 bases). This CDR3 is 11 amino acids long. In germline, CDR1 is KGHSH, CDR2 LQKENI. V lost 3 bases, J lost 8 bases, and 7 bases lay in between.

The V and J genes are TRBV2 and TRBJ2-1, with 12 bases that match TRBD2. The CDR3 loop spans 15 amino acids. After removal of 4 bases from V and 7 bases from J, the junction contained 5 bases not matched to a gene. Germline CDR1 is SNHLY and CDR2 is FYNNEI. In DNA form, the CDR3 reads TGTGCCAGCAGTGTGACTAGCGGGAGCCAAAATGAGCAGTTCTTC. Translation gives CASSVTSGSQNEQFF. The full variable domain, its missing parts supplied by reference TRBV2 and TRBJ2-1, is EPEVTQTPSHQVTQMGQEVILRCVPISNHLYFYWYRQILGQKVEFLVSFYNNEISEKSEIFDDQFSVERPDGSNFTLKIRSTKLEDSAMYFCASSVTSGSQNEQFFGPGTRLTVL.

The J gene is TRBJ2-6, the V gene TRBV4-3, with D possibly matching TRBD1 (7 bases). V was pared by 0 bases and J by 0 bases, with 9 bases between. Germline values: CDR1 LGHNA, CDR2 YSLEER. The CDR3 totals 17 residues. CDR3 sequence: CASSQDQGGSGANVLTF. CDR3 DNA sequence: TGCGCCAGCAGCCAAGATCAGGGGGGCTCTGGGGCCAACGTCCTGACTTTC.

V gene TRBV2 combines with J gene TRBJ2-7; D gene unclear. CDR3 length equals 14 residues. Germline V gene data show CDR1 as SNHLY and CDR2 as FYNNEI. Trimming took 3 bases from V and 0 from J, leaving 9 bases between them. CDR3 in amino acids: CASSDGWLSYEQYF. The CDR3, as DNA: TGTGCCAGCAGTGACGGTTGGCTCTCCTACGAGCAGTACTTC.

The V gene is TRBV18, the J gene TRBJ2-7, with D unresolved. The CDR3 contains 14 residues. CDR1 is KGHSH, CDR2 LQKENI, per germline. Trimming removed 6 bases from V and 2 bases from J, with 14 bases in between. CDR3 protein: CASSPSDITYEQYF. The DNA for the CDR3 is TGTGCCAGCTCCCCATCTGACATTACCTACGAGCAGTACTTC.

The rearrangement joins TRBV14 to TRBJ2-7; perhaps TRBD1 as D (6 bases). The CDR3 consists of 16 residues. Germline values: CDR1 SGHDN, CDR2 FVKESK. V was shortened by 3 bases and J by 3 bases, with 18 bases between the two germline ends. The CDR3 protein is CASSQLGTRGIYEQYF. DNA of the CDR3: TGTGCCAGCAGCCAGCTTGGGACAAGGGGCATCTACGAGCAGTACTTC.

The rearrangement links TRBV29-1 to TRBJ1-1; D might be TRBD1 (5 bases). Germline V gene data show CDR1 as SQVTM and CDR2 as ANQGSEA. Trimming cost V 3 bases and J 1 base, with 18 bases left between them. This CDR3 region has 16 residues. The CDR3 coding sequence is TGCAGCGTTGACGGAGTGGGGGGGGAGTGGAACACTGAAGCTTTCTTT. It encodes CSVDGVGGEWNTEAFF.

The chain uses TRBV5-1 and TRBJ2-5; D is undetermined. The V gene's germline CDR1 is SGHRS and CDR2 YFSETQ. This CDR3 is built from 14 residues. The germline V and J ends were trimmed by 0 bases and 1 base, with 7 bases remaining between them. The CDR3 region has the DNA TGCGCCAGCAGCTTGGCCACGTTCCAAGAGACCCAGTACTTC. This translates into CASSLATFQETQYF.

V and J are TRBV27 and TRBJ1-2; 7 bases map to TRBD1. The germline gives CDR1 MNHEY, CDR2 SMNVEV (reference sequence). The CDR3 totals 15 residues. The ends lost 5 bases at V and 8 bases at J; junction bases unmatched: 14. The CDR3 DNA reads TGTGCCAGCAGTCCGCTCCTGACAGGGTTGGGGGGCTACACCTTC. It yields the protein CASSPLLTGLGGYTF.

The rearrangement joins TRBV28 to TRBJ2-2; D uncertain. CDR3 length equals 14 residues. Germline lookup yields CDR1 MDHEN and CDR2 SYDVKM. Between the trimmed V and J ends, which lost 6 bases and 4 bases, there was a span of 12 bases. This CDR3 reads CASRIPQVTGELFF. The CDR3 DNA is TGTGCCAGCAGGATACCACAAGTCACCGGGGAGCTGTTTTTT.

The chain joins TRBV7-9 to TRBJ1-3, with D unresolved. The CDR3 has 16 residues. The germline V and J ends were trimmed by 5 bases and 0 bases, with 14 bases remaining between them. Germline CDR1 is SEHNR and CDR2 is FQNEAQ (reference sequence). The CDR3 here is CASSLKDPSSGNTIYF. CDR3 coding DNA: TGTGCCAGCAGCCTAAAGGACCCCAGCTCTGGAAACACCATATATTTT.

The V gene is TRBV6-1, the J gene TRBJ2-7, with D perhaps matching TRBD1 or TRBD2 (5 bases each). V lost 5 bases to trimming and J lost 0 bases, with 11 bases between them. CDR1 and CDR2 (germline): MNHNS, SASEGT. This CDR3 has 14 amino acids. The CDR3 loop reads CASSTGPFSYEQYF. CDR3 sequence (DNA): TGTGCCAGCAGTACGGGGCCGTTCTCCTACGAGCAGTACTTC.

V is TRBV19 and J is TRBJ2-3, with D maybe TRBD2 (5 bases). Germline V gene sequence: CDR1 LNHDA, CDR2 SQIVND (reference sequence). The CDR3 runs 13 residues. The ends were cut back, 3 bases at V and 3 bases at J, with 7 bases in the middle. The CDR3 coding sequence is TGTGCCAGTAGTATGGGCGGGACAGATACGCAGTATTTT. Protein sequence: CASSMGGTDTQYF.

V usage is TRBV28 and J usage is TRBJ2-3; tentative D call: TRBD2 (5 bases). The length of the CDR3 is 16 residues. The V end lost 1 base, the J end lost 5 bases, and 16 bases lay between the germline ends. Germline CDR1 is MDHEN and CDR2 is SYDVKM. The CDR3 loop reads CASSLFLSGSIDTQYF. CDR3 DNA: TGTGCCAGCAGTTTATTCTTGTCGGGATCGATAGATACGCAGTATTTT. The variable domain in full, with the rest retrieved from reference TRBV28 and TRBJ2-3, is DVKVTQSSRYLVKRTGEKVFLECVQDMDHENMFWYRQDPGLGLRLIYFSYDVKMKEKGDIPEGYSVSREKKERFSLILESASTNQTSMYLCASSLFLSGSIDTQYFGPGTRLTVL.

On this clone itself: Other nucleotide sequences in the sample specify the same CDR3. The chain uses TRBV18 and TRBJ2-2; TRBD1 matches 8 bases. This CDR3 comprises 16 residues. Germline values: CDR1 KGHSH, CDR2 LQKENI. V shed 2 bases, J shed 1 base, and the junction held 3 bases outside the gene matches. The CDR3 DNA sequence: TGTGCCAGCTCACCATTAGGGACAGGGAACACCGGGGAGCTGTTTTTT. Translating it yields CASSPLGTGNTGELFF.

The chain joins TRBV28 to TRBJ2-2, with D possibly matching TRBD2 (6 bases). The germline V gene encodes CDR1 MDHEN and CDR2 SYDVKM. Trimming cost V 0 bases and J 5 bases, with 10 bases left between them. CDR3 length: 15 residues. CDR3 residues: CASSLWTRKTGELFF. For the CDR3, the DNA is TGTGCCAGCAGTTTATGGACTAGGAAAACCGGGGAGCTGTTTTTT.

The chain joins TRBV7-9 to TRBJ2-3; 12 nucleotides match TRBD2. J lost 4 bases, V lost 6 bases, and 8 bases had no gene match. The CDR3 has 16 amino acids. The V gene's germline CDR1 is SEHNR and CDR2 FQNEAQ (reference sequence). The CDR3 spells CASSSGLAGLADTQYF. CDR3 sequence (DNA): TGTGCCAGCAGTTCGGGACTAGCGGGTTTAGCAGATACGCAGTATTTT.

This rearrangement joins TRBV15 to TRBJ2-7; D is possibly TRBD1 (6 bases). This CDR3 is 15 amino acids long. Trimming removed 0 bases from V and 7 bases from J, with 16 bases in between. Germline CDR1 and CDR2: LNHNV and YYDKDF (reference sequence). The CDR3 DNA follows: TGTGCCACCAGCAGAGAGACAGGTGGGTCGTCAGAGCAGTACTTC. This translates into CATSRETGGSSEQYF.

CDR3 in DNA: TGCAGCGTCCATCAGGGGGCCGAGACCCAGTACTTC. Translating gives CSVHQGAETQYF. The chain employs TRBV29-1 and TRBJ2-5; 8 bases map to TRBD1. From germline, CDR1 is SQVTM and CDR2 ANQGSEA. After removal of 6 bases from V and 5 bases from J, the junction contained 5 bases not matched to a gene. The CDR3 has 12 amino acids.

V is TRBV5-1 and J is TRBJ2-4, with D hard to call. The CDR3 covers 16 residues. CDR1 is SGHRS and CDR2 is YFSETQ in the germline V gene. V was trimmed by 1 base and J by 2 bases, leaving 13 bases between them. The CDR3: CASSLYALDPKNIQYF. CDR3 DNA: TGCGCCAGCAGCTTGTACGCCCTAGATCCCAAAAACATTCAGTACTTC.

In its sample, this clone was seen once. The V and J genes are TRBV28 and TRBJ1-5; no reliable D call. With 2 bases removed from V and 6 bases from J, the gap between germline ends came to 5 bases. The CDR3 is made up of 12 amino acids. Germline V CDR1 and CDR2: MDHEN, SYDVKM. CDR3 amino acids: CASSLRSQPQHF. The CDR3 bases are TGTGCCAGCAGTTTAAGGTCTCAGCCCCAGCATTTT.

This clone came up once. In the same sample, other DNA sequences code for this CDR3. The chain uses TRBV5-1 and TRBJ2-7; D might be TRBD1 or TRBD2, each matching 5 bases. The V gene's germline CDR1 is SGHRS and CDR2 YFSETQ. The V end was cut by 0 bases, the J end by 6 bases, with 7 bases between. The CDR3 totals 12 residues. Written as DNA, the CDR3 is TGCGCCAGCAGCTTGGTCGGGGCCGAGCAGTACTTC. It codes for CASSLVGAEQYF.

The rearrangement uses TRBV28 and TRBJ1-1; tentative D call: TRBD1 (5 bases). Per germline, CDR1 MDHEN and CDR2 SYDVKM. The germline V and J ends were trimmed by 6 bases and 1 base, with 9 bases remaining between them. This CDR3 contains 13 residues. The CDR3 coding sequence is TGTGCCAGCAGGGGGGGGAGGAACACTGAAGCTTTCTTT. This codes for CASRGGRNTEAFF.

V is TRBV6-5 and J is TRBJ2-2; D is perhaps TRBD1 or TRBD2 (7 bases each). Germline CDR1 reads MNHEY; CDR2 reads SVGAGI. The CDR3 is 15 amino acids. Trimming took off 2 bases at V and 7 bases at J, with 14 bases between the two ends. The DNA for the CDR3 is TGTGCCAGCAGTTACCGGGGAGGGGGCCACGGGGAGCTGTTTTTT. Translated, it gives CASSYRGGGHGELFF.

The rearrangement links TRBV7-3 to TRBJ2-2, with D perhaps TRBD2 (6 bases). CDR3 length: 17 amino acids. V was trimmed by 5 bases and J by 2 bases, leaving 18 bases between them. CDR1 SGHTA and CDR2 FQGTGA come from the germline V gene. CDR3 protein: CASSPSAGTGNTGELFF. DNA of the CDR3: TGTGCCAGCAGCCCCTCGGCGGGGACTGGCAACACCGGGGAGCTGTTTTTT.

The chain recombines TRBV5-1 with TRBJ1-1; no firm D call. V lost 6 bases, J lost 1 base, and 13 bases lay in between. This CDR3 region has 14 residues. CDR1 is SGHRS, CDR2 YFSETQ, per germline. CDR3: CASKVGGGNTEAFF. The CDR3 nucleotides are TGCGCCAGCAAAGTGGGAGGAGGGAACACTGAAGCTTTCTTT.

This clone was detected only once. The gene calls are TRBV14 and TRBJ2-3; TRBD2 agrees at 7 bases. J was trimmed by 2 bases and V by 8 bases; bases with no gene match: 10. There are 15 residues in the CDR3. CDR1 is SGHDN, CDR2 FVKESK, per germline. DNA for the CDR3: TGTGCCAGCGGACTAGGCGATTTTAACACAGATACGCAGTATTTT. Amino acids: CASGLGDFNTDTQYF. The full variable domain, its missing parts supplied by reference TRBV14 and TRBJ2-3, is EAGVTQFPSHSVIEKGQTVTLRCDPISGHDNLYWYRRVMGKEIKFLLHFVKESKQDESGMPNNRFLAERTGGTYSTLKVQPAELEDSGVYFCASGLGDFNTDTQYFGPGTRLTVL.

This rearrangement joins TRBV28 to TRBJ2-1; TRBD2 matches 11 bases. The CDR3 contains 16 residues. V lost 2 bases and J lost 2; bases outside the gene matches: 2. CDR1 is MDHEN, CDR2 SYDVKM, per germline. The CDR3 region has the DNA TGTGCCAGCAGTTTACCGGGACTAGCGGCCTACAATGAGCAGTTCTTC. Its translation is CASSLPGLAAYNEQFF.

V is TRBV7-2 and J is TRBJ1-1; D gene unclear. Trimming removed 5 bases from V and 2 bases from J, with 18 bases in between. Germline CDR1 reads SGHTA; CDR2 reads FQGNSA. This CDR3 is built from 16 residues. CDR3 sequence (DNA): TGTGCCAGCAGCCCATACGGACGGCTAGCCAACACTGAAGCTTTCTTT. Translating it yields CASSPYGRLANTEAFF.